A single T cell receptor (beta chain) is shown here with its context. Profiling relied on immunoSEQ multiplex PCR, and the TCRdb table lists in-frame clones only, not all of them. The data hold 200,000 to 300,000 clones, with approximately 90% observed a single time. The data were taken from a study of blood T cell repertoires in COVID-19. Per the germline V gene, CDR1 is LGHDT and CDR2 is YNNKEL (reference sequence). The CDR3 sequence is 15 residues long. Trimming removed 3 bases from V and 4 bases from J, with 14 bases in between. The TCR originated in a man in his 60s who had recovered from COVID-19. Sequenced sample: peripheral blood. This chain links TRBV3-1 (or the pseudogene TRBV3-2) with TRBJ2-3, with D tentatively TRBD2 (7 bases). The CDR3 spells CASSQGGGGPDTQYF. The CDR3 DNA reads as TGTGCCAGCAGCCAGGGCGGGGGCGGACCAGATACGCAGTATTTT.